This record covers a single T cell receptor beta chain. The antigen remains unidentified. This entry comes from a study of post-analysis software for immune sequencing data. Study-wide results and limits: Controls had significantly higher normalized Chao1 diversity than multiple sclerosis patients.

Sequencing libraries made from TCR beta cDNA carried unique molecular identifiers. TCRdb fed the PCR reads into MiXCR, producing one record per CDR3 protein. The top ten clones hold approximately 11% of a sample with roughly 670,000 distinct CDR3 sequences, approximately 59% of them seen once. The sequence was collected from a girl aged 2-15 years with multiple sclerosis. The sequencing sample was made of blood.

The CDR3 nucleotides read TGTGCCAGCAGTGGGGTCCGGGGGGACACAGATACGCAGTATTTT. This translates into CASSGVRGDTDTQYF. The chain joins TRBV2 to TRBJ2-3; 7 bases match TRBD2. The V gene's germline CDR1 is SNHLY and CDR2 FYNNEI. The ends lost 4 bases at V and 2 bases at J; junction bases unmatched: 6. This CDR3 has 15 amino acids.